Listed below are T cell receptor beta chains from one sample, sequenced in a study of radiation and T cells in renal cell carcinoma. Profiled with immunoSEQ multiplex PCR; TCRdb holds only in-frame clones, not every one. There are some 130,000 clones in the sample; 70% to 90% occur only once, and 1.5% to 2% lies in the top ten. Specimen: blood, collected from a patient whose treatment included radiotherapy and nephrectomy. Source of these receptors: a woman aged 55-70 years with renal cell carcinoma. Each CDR3 is given with its conserved first and last residue. Fields, in order: V gene, J gene, D gene, CDR3 protein, CDR3 DNA. The D gene is left open where the match is weak.

TRBV28	TRBJ2-5	NA	CASSLHGQETQYF	TGTGCCAGCAGTTTGCATGGGCAAGAGACCCAGTACTTC
TRBV30	TRBJ1-4	NA	CAWSPPGLNEKLFF	TGTGCCTGGAGTCCCCCGGGTTTGAATGAAAAACTGTTTTTT
TRBV2	TRBJ2-7	NA	CASKGLPYEQYF	TGTGCCAGCAAGGGACTTCCTTACGAGCAGTACTTC
TRBV5-8	TRBJ1-5	TRBD1	CASSGDREVQPQHF	TGTGCCAGCAGCGGCGACAGGGAAGTTCAGCCCCAGCATTTT
TRBV5-6	TRBJ2-2	NA	CASSLDLRPDTGELFF	TGTGCCAGCAGCTTGGACTTGCGGCCTGACACCGGGGAGCTGTTTTTT
TRBV5-1	TRBJ2-5	NA	CASSLDAGETQYF	TGCGCCAGCAGCTTGGATGCGGGAGAGACCCAGTACTTC
TRBV13	TRBJ2-3	TRBD1	CASSFMTGGTDTQYF	TGTGCCAGCAGCTTTATGACAGGGGGCACAGATACGCAGTATTTT
TRBV6-5	TRBJ2-7	TRBD1	CASSSPGQGLNEQYF	TGTGCCAGCAGCTCTCCGGGACAGGGGTTGAACGAGCAGTACTTC
TRBV18	TRBJ1-1	TRBD1	CASSQTGMNTEAFF	TGTGCCAGCTCACAGACAGGGATGAACACTGAAGCTTTCTTT
TRBV6-5	TRBJ2-7	TRBD1	CASSSQGREQYF	TGTGCCAGCAGTTCACAGGGGCGCGAGCAGTACTTC
TRBV5-1	TRBJ2-2	NA	CASSRDTGELFF	TGCGCCAGCAGTCGAGACACCGGGGAGCTGTTTTTT